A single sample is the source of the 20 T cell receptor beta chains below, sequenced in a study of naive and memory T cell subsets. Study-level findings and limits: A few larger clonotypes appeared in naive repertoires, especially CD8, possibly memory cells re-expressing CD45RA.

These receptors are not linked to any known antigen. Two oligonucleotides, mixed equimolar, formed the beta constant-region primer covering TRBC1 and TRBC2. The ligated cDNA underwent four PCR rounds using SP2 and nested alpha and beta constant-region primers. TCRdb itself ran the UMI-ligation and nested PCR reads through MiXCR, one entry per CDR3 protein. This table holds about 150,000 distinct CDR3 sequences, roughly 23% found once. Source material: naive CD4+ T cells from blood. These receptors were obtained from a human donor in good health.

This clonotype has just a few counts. The CDR3 protein is CAWSVREQFF. The DNA for the CDR3 is TGTGCCTGGAGTGTGCGAGAGCAGTTCTTC. This sequence joins TRBV30 and TRBJ2-1; D remains ambiguous. Looked up from germline, CDR1 is GTSNPN and CDR2 is SVGIG (reference sequence). The CDR3 has 10 amino acids. V was clipped by 0 bases and J by 10 bases, with 4 bases between them.

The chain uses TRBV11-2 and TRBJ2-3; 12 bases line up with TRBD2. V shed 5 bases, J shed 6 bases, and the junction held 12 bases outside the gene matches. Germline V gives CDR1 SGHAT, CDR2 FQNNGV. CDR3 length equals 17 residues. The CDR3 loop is CASSARPGLAGIDTQYF. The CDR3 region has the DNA TGTGCCAGCAGCGCAAGGCCCGGACTAGCGGGAATTGATACGCAGTATTTT.

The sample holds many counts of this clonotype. The CDR3 nucleotides are TGTGCCAGCAGTTTTGCGGGAGTTAGGGCAGATACGCAGTATTTT. It yields the protein CASSFAGVRADTQYF. J is TRBJ2-3 and V is TRBV28; the match to TRBD2 covers 7 bases. V was clipped by 3 bases and J by 4 bases; unmatched bases: 7. The CDR3 loop spans 15 amino acids. Germline V gives CDR1 MDHEN, CDR2 SYDVKM.

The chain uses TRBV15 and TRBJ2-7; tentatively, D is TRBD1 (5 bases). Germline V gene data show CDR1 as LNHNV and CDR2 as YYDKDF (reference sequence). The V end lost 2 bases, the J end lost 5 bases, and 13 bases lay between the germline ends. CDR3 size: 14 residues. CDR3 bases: TGTGCCACCAGCAGATCAGGAATACAGGACGAGCAGTACTTC. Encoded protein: CATSRSGIQDEQYF. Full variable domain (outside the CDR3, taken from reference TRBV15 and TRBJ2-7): DAMVIQNPRYQVTQFGKPVTLSCSQTLNHNVMYWYQQKSSQAPKLLFHYYDKDFNNEADTPDNFQSRRPNTSFCFLDIRSPGLGDTAMYLCATSRSGIQDEQYFGPGTRLTVT.

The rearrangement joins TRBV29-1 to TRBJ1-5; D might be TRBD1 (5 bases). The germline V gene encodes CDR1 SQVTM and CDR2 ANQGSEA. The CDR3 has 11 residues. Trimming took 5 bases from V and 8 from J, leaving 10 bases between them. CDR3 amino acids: CSVQGPEPQHF. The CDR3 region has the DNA TGCAGCGTTCAGGGCCCAGAGCCCCAGCATTTT.

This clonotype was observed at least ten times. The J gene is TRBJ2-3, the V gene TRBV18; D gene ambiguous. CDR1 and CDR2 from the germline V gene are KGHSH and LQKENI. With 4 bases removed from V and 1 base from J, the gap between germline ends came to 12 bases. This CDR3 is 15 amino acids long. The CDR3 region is CASSQRDSRTDTQYF. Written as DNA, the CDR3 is TGTGCCAGCTCACAAAGGGATTCCCGCACAGATACGCAGTATTTT.

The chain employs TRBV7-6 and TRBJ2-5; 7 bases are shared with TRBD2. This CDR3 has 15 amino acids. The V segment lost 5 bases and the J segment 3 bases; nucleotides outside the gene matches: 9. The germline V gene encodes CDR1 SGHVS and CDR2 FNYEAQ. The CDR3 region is CASSSKTGLEETQYF. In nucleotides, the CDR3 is TGTGCCAGCAGCAGCAAGACCGGACTAGAAGAGACCCAGTACTTC.

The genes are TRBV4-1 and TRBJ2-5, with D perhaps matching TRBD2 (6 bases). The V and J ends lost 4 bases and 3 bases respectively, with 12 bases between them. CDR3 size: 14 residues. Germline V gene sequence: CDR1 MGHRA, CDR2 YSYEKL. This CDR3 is CASSLTSLKETQYF. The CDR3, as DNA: TGCGCCAGCAGCCTGACTAGTCTCAAAGAGACCCAGTACTTC.

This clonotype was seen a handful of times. CDR3 in amino acids: CSARDHRGVTEAFF. CDR3 nucleotides: TGCAGTGCTAGAGATCACAGGGGAGTCACTGAAGCTTTCTTT. The chain combines TRBV20-1 with TRBJ1-1, with 7 bases matching TRBD1. Trimming at V came to 0 bases and at J to 4 bases, leaving 5 bases not matched to a gene. The germline V gene encodes CDR1 DFQATT and CDR2 SNEGSKA (reference sequence). The CDR3 covers 14 residues.

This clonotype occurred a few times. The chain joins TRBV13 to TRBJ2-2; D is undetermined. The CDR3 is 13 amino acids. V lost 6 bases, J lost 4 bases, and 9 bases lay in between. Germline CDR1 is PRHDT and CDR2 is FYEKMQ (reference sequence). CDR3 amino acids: CASRAFRTGELFF. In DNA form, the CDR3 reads TGTGCCAGCAGGGCTTTTCGCACCGGGGAGCTGTTTTTT. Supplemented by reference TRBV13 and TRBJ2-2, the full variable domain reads AAGVIQSPRHLIKEKRETATLKCYPIPRHDTVYWYQQGPGQDPQFLISFYEKMQSDKGSIPDRFSAQQFSDYHSELNMSSLELGDSALYFCASRAFRTGELFFGEGSRLTVL.

The CDR3 region is CASRKTIGGNTEAFF. The CDR3 nucleotides read TGTGCCAGCAGGAAAACGATAGGGGGGAACACTGAAGCTTTCTTT. The genes are TRBV12-3 or TRBV12-4 and TRBJ1-1; D might be TRBD1 (6 bases). The CDR3 is 15 residues long. The germline V and J ends were trimmed by 6 bases and 1 base, with 15 bases remaining between them.

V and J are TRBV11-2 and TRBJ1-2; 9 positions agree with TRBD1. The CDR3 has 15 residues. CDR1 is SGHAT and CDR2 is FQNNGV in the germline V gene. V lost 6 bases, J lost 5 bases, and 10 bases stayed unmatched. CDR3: CASRKGTGLRYGYTF. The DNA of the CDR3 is TGTGCCAGCAGGAAGGGGACAGGGCTTCGGTATGGCTACACCTTC.

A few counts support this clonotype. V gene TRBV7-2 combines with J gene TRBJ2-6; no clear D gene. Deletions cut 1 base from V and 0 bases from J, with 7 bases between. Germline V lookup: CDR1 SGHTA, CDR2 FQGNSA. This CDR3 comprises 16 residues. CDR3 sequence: CASSLGHNSGANVLTF. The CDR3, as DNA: TGTGCCAGCAGCTTAGGGCATAACTCTGGGGCCAACGTCCTGACTTTC.

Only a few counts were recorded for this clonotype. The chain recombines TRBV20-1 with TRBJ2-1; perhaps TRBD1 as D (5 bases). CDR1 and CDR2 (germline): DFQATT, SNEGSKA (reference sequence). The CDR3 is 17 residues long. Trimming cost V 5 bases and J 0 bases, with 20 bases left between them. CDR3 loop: CSAAKGPILSSYNEQFF. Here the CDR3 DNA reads TGCAGTGCTGCTAAGGGGCCGATCCTGAGCTCCTACAATGAGCAGTTCTTC.

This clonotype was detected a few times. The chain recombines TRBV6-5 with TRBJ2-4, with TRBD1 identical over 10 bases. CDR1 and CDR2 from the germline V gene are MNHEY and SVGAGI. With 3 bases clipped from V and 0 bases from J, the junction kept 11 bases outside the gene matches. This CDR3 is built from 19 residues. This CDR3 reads CASSYFGTGATLAKNIQYF. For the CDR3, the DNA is TGTGCCAGCAGTTATTTCGGGACAGGGGCAACACTAGCCAAAAACATTCAGTACTTC.

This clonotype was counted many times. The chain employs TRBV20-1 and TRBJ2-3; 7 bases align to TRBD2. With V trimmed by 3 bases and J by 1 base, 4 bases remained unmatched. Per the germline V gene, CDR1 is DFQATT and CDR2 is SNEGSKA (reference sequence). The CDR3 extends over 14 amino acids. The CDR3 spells CSASASGGTDTQYF. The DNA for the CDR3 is TGCAGTGCTAGCGCTAGCGGAGGCACAGATACGCAGTATTTT.

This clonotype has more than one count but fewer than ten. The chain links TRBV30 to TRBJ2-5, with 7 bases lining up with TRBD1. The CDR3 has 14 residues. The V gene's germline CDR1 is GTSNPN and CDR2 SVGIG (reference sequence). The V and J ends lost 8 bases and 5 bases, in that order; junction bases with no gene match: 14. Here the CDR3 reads CARRKQGWGETQYF. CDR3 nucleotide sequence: TGTGCCCGAAGAAAACAGGGGTGGGGGGAGACCCAGTACTTC. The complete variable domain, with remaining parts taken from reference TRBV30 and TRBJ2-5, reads SQTIHQWPATLVQPVGSPLSLECTVEGTSNPNLYWYRQAAGRGLQLLFYSVGIGQISSEVPQNLSASRPQDRQFILSSKKLLLSDSGFYLCARRKQGWGETQYFGPGTRLLVL.

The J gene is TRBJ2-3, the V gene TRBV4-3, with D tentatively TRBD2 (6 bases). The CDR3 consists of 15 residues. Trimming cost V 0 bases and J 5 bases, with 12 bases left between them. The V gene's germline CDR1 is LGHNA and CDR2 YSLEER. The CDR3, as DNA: TGCGCCAGCAGCCAAGAATGGGGCGGGATAGATACGCAGTATTTT. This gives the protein CASSQEWGGIDTQYF.

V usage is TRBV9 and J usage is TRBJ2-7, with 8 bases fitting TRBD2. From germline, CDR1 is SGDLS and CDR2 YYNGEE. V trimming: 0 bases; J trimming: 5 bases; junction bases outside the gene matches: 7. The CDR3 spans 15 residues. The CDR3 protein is CASSVGSGSAHEQYF. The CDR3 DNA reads TGTGCCAGCAGCGTAGGGAGCGGGAGCGCCCACGAGCAGTACTTC.

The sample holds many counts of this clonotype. The CDR3 coding sequence is TGTGCCAGCAGTCTAAGGGACATTAGCAATCAGCCCCAGCATTTT. It translates to CASSLRDISNQPQHF. This chain links TRBV12-3 or TRBV12-4 with TRBJ1-5, with D possibly being TRBD1 (6 bases). The CDR3 has 15 residues. Trimming cost V 5 bases and J 0 bases, with 11 bases left between them.